This T cell receptor (beta chain) was observed in a study of beta chain features in type 1 diabetes. Study-wide context: Regarding age, gender and cell yields, patients proved similar to healthy donors.

Sequenced material consisted of expressed TCRB transcripts (all of the isolated RNA was reverse transcribed). Naive, central memory and regulatory T cell samples averaged approximately 3.5 million immunoSEQ reads each. Only in-frame clones appear in the TCRdb table, and some are missing; sequencing was by immunoSEQ multiplex PCR. Of about 250,000 clones detected, 13% to 15% appear once; the ten largest clones hold more than 0.025%. Trimming removed 2 bases from V and 0 bases from J; junction bases left unmatched: 3. CDR1 is LNHDA, CDR2 SQIVND, per germline (reference sequence). The CDR3 contains 16 residues. General study findings and limits: Across patients, naive, central memory and Treg TCRB repertoires exhibited apparently greater similarity than was observed across healthy donors. PCR, the amplification step, might favor shorter templates, equally in patients and controls.

There are a few counts of this clone. What it recognizes is unknown. The chain recombines TRBV19 with TRBJ2-3, with 9 positions matching TRBD2. This receptor was obtained from a woman in her thirties or forties in good health. The specimen sequenced was naive CD4+ T cells from blood. CDR3 region: CASSISLAGSTDTQYF. The CDR3 bases are TGTGCCAGTAGTATATCGCTAGCGGGGAGCACAGATACGCAGTATTTT.